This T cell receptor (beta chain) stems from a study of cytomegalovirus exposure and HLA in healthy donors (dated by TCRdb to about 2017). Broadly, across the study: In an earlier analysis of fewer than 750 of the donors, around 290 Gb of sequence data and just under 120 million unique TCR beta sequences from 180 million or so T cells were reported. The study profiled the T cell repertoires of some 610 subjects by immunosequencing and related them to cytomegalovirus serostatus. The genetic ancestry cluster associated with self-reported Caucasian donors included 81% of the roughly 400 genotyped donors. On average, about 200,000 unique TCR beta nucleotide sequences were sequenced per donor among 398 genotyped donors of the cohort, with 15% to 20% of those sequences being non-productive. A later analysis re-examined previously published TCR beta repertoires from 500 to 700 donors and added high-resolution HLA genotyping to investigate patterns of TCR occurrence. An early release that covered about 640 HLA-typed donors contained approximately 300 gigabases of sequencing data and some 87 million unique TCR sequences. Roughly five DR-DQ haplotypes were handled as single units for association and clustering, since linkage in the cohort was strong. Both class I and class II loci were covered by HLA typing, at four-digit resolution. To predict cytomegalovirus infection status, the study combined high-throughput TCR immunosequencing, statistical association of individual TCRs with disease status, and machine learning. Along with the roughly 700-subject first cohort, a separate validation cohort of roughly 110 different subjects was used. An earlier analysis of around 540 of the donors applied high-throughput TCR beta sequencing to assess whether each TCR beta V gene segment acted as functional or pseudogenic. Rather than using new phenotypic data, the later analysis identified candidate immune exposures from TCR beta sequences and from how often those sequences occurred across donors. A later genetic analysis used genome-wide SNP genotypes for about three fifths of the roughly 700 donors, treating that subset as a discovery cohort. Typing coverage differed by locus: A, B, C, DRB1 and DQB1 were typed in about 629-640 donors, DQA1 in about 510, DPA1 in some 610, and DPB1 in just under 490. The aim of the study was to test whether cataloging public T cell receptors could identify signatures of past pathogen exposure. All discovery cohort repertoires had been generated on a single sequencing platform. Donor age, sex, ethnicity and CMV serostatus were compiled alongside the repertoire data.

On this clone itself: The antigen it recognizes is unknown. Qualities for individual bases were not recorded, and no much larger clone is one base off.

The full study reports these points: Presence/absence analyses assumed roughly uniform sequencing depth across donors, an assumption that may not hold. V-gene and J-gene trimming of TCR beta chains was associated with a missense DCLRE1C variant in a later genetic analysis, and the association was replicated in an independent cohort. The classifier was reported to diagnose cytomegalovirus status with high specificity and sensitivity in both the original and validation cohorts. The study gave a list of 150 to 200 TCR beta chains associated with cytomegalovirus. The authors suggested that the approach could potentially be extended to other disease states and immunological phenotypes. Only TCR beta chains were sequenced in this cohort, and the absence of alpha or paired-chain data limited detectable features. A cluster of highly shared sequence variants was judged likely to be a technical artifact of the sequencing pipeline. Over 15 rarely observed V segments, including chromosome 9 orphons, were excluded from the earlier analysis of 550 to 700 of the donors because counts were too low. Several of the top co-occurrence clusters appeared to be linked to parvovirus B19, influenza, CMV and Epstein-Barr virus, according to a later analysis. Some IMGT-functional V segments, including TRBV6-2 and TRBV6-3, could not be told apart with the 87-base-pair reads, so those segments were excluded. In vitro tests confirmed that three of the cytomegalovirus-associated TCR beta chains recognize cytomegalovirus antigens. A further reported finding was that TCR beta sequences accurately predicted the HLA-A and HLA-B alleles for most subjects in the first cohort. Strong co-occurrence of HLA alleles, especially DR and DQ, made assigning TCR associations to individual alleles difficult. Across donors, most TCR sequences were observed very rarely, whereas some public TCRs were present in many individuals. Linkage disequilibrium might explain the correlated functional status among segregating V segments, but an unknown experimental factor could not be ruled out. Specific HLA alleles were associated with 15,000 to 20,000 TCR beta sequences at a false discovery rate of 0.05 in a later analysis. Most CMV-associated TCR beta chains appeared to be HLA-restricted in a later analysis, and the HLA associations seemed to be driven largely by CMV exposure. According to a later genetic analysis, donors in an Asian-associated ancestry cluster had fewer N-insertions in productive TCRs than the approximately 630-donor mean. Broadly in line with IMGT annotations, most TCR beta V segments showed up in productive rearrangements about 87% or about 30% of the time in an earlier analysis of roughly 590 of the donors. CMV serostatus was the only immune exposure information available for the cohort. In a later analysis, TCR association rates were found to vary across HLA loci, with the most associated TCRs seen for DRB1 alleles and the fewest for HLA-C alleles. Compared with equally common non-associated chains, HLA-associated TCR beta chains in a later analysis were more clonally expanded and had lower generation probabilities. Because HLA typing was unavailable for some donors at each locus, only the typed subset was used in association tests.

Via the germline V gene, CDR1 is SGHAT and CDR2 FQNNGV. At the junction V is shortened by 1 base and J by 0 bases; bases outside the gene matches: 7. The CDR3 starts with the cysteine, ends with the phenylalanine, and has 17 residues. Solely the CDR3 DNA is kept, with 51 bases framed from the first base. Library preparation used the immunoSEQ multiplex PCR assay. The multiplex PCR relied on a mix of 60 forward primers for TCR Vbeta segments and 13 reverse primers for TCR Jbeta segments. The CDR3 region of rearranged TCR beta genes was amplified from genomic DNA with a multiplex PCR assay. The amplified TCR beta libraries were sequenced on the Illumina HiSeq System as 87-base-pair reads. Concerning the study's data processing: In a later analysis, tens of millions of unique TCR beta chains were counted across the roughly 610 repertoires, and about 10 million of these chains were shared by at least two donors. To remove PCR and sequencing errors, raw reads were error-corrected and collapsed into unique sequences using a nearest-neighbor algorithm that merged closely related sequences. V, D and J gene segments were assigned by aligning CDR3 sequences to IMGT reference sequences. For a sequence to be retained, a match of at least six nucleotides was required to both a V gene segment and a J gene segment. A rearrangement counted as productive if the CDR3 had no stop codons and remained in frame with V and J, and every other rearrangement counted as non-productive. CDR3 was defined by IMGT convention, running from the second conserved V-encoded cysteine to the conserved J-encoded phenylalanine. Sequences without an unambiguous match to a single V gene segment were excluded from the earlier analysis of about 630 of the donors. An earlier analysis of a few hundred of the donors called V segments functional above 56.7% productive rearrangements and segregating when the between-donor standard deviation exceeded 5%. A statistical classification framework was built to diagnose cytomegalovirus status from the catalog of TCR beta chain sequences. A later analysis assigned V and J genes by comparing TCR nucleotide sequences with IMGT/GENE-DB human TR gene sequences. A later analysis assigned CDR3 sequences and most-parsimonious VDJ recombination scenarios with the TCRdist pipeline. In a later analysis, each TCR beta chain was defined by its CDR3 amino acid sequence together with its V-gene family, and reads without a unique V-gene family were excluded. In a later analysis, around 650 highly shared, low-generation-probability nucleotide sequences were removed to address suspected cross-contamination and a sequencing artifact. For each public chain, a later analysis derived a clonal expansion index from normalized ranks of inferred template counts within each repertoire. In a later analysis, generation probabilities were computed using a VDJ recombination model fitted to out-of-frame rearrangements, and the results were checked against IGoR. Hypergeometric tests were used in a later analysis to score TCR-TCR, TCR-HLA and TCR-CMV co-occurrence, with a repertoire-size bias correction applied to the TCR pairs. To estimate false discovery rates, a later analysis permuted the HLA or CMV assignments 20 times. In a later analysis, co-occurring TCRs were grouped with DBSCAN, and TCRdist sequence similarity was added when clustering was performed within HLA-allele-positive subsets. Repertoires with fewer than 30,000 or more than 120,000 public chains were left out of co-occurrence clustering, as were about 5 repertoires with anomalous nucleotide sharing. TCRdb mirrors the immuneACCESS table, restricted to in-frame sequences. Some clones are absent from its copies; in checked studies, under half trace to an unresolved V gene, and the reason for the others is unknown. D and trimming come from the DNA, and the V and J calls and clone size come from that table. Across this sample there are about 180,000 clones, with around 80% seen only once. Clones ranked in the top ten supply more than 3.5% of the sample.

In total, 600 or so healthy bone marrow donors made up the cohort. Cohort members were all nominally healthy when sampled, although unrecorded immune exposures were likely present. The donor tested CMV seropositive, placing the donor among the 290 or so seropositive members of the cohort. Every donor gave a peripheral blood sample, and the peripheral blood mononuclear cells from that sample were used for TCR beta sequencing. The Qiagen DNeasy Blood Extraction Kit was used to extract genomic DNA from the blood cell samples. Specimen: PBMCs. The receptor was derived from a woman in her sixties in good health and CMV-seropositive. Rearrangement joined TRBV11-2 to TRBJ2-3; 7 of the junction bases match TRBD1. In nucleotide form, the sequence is TGTGCCAGCAGCTTAGTCCCAGGGGGATTCAGCACAGATACGCAGTATTTT. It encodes CASSLVPGGFSTDTQYF.